Below are 20 T cell receptor beta chains sequenced from a single sample in a study of CD8+CD57+ T cells in acquired aplastic anemia. By flow cytometry, patients selected for sequencing had shown an expansion of CD8+CD57+ cells. The template for TCR beta VDJ and CDR3 sequence profiling was genomic DNA. TCRdb fed the reads into MiXCR, producing one record per CDR3 protein. The sample shows approximately 260,000 distinct CDR3 sequences, approximately 79% of them seen only once. The specimen was sorted CD4+, CD8+, or CD8+CD57+ T cells (not recorded which) from PBMCs. The receptors come from a human donor with aplastic anemia.

To note about this clonotype: The CDR3 carries no conserved terminal phenylalanine or tryptophan, so it likely arises from a read error. It is unclear where the CDR3 begins or ends on the DNA, so no DNA is shown, and the CDR3 is as TCRdb lists it. The V and J genes are TRBV7-8 and TRBJ2-3; the table names TRBD1, a call not compared with the DNA. CDR1 is SGHVS, CDR2 FQNEAQ, per germline. The CDR3 is 11 amino acids in total, end residues counted. The CDR3 region is CASSFHPDGTA.

The chain is built from TRBV11-3 and TRBJ2-3; a weak D match, TRBD2 (6 bases). V was clipped by 5 bases and J by 5 bases, with 20 bases between them. The CDR3 has 16 residues. Germline V gene data show CDR1 as SGHNT and CDR2 as YENEEA. DNA of the CDR3: TGTGCCAGCAGCCAATGCCCCGGGGGAGTGGGAGATACGCAGTATTTT. It specifies CASSQCPGGVGDTQYF.

Points on this clonotype: The junction and the germline gene differ at one end; a read error may be behind it. V is TRBV15 and J is TRBJ1-5; D might be TRBD1 (5 bases). Germline-derived CDR1 and CDR2 are LNHNV and YYDKDF (reference sequence). CDR3 length: 14 residues. CDR3 sequence: CASSLDTSNQPQHF. In nucleotides, the CDR3 is TGCGCCAGCAGCCTGGACACCAGTAATCAGCCCCAGCACTTT. Using reference TRBV15 and TRBJ1-5 for the parts outside the CDR3, the full variable domain is DAMVIQNPRYQVTQFGKPVTLSCSQTLNHNVMYWYQQKSSQAPKLLFHYYDKDFNNEADTPDNFQSRRPNTSFCFLDIRSPGLGDTAMYLCASSLDTSNQPQHFGDGTRLSIL.

A word on this clonotype: A read error may account for a junction end that differs from germline. This chain uses TRBV7-8 with TRBJ2-3; 9 bases fit TRBD2. This CDR3 contains 13 residues. From germline, CDR1 is SGHVS and CDR2 FQNEAQ. CDR3: CASGLAGAPAPQF. Here the CDR3 DNA reads TGTGCCAGCGGCTTAGCGGGAGCACCTGCGCCGCAGTTT.

The rearrangement uses TRBV7-9 and TRBJ2-3; unclear D gene. This CDR3 region has 14 residues. V lost 0 bases, J lost 11 bases, and 15 bases lay in between. The V gene's germline CDR1 is SEHNR and CDR2 FQNEAQ (reference sequence). The CDR3 sequence is CASSLAGGELMQYF. The CDR3 DNA is TGTGCCAGCAGCTTAGCGGGCGGTGAGCTGATGCAGTATTTT.

This rearrangement joins TRBV5-6 to TRBJ2-7, with D possibly being TRBD1 or TRBD2 (5 bases each). V dropped 0 bases and J dropped 1 base, with 20 bases sitting between them. CDR1 SGHDT and CDR2 YYEEEE come from the germline V gene. The CDR3 runs to 18 residues. CDR3 in amino acids: CASSLERDGLALSYEQYF. DNA of the CDR3: TGTGCCAGCAGCTTGGAGAGGGACGGGCTAGCCCTTTCCTACGAGCAGTACTTC.

Note on this clonotype: The junction differs from germline at one of its ends, possibly a read error. The rearrangement joins TRBV9 to TRBJ2-7; 7 bases line up with TRBD1. The V gene's germline CDR1 is SGDLS and CDR2 YYNGEE. CDR3 length equals 14 residues. The chain's CDR3 is CVSSDPDRSYEQDF. The CDR3 DNA reads as TGTGTCAGCAGCGACCCGGACAGGTCCTACGAGCAGGACTTC. The full variable domain, with the rest looked up from reference TRBV9 and TRBJ2-7, is DSGVTQTPKHLITATGQRVTLRCSPRSGDLSVYWYQQSLDQGLQFLIQYYNGEERAKGNILERFSAQQFPDLHSELNLSSLELGDSALYFCVSSDPDRSYEQDFGPGTRLTVT.

Points on this clonotype: One end of the junction varies from germline; a read error may be responsible. The rearrangement uses TRBV11-3 and TRBJ2-3; D is unclear. Per the germline V gene, CDR1 is SGHNT and CDR2 is YENEEA. CDR3 length: 14 amino acids. Here the CDR3 reads CASRLDLGPDTQYF. CDR3 coding DNA: TGTGCCAGCCGCTTAGATCTAGGACCCGATACGCAGTATTTT.

The chain carries TRBV15 and TRBJ1-1; D gene uncertain. CDR3 length: 13 amino acids. Germline V gene data show CDR1 as LNHNV and CDR2 as YYDKDF (reference sequence). V lost 4 bases to trimming and J lost 1 base, with 7 bases between them. CDR3: CATSIKGNTEAFF. The DNA of the CDR3 is TGTGCCACCAGCATAAAGGGGAACACTGAAGCTTTCTTT.

This clonotype was picked up one time. Since no conserved phenylalanine or tryptophan closes the CDR3, a read error is the likely cause. The limits of the CDR3 on the DNA are not certain, so only TCRdb's listed CDR3 is given. V is TRBV7-9 and J is TRBJ2-3; the D segment call TRBD1 is taken from the table without a DNA check. Germline V gene sequence: CDR1 SEHNR, CDR2 FQNEAQ (reference sequence). The CDR3 is 12 amino acids long, termini counted. The CDR3 is CASSCPRKGEYV.

In the case of this clonotype: Since no conserved phenylalanine or tryptophan closes the CDR3, a read error is the likely cause. It is unclear where the CDR3 begins or ends on the DNA, so no DNA is shown, and the CDR3 is as TCRdb lists it. The rearrangement links TRBV7-9 to TRBJ1-2. The CDR3 is 11 residues long, counting both termini. Germline CDR1 reads SEHNR; CDR2 reads FQNEAQ (reference sequence). CDR3 amino acids: CASSFTSALSC.

A note on this clonotype: The germline gene is not matched at one end of the junction; a read error may be the cause. The chain uses TRBV2 and TRBJ2-5; D gene unclear. In germline, CDR1 is SNHLY, CDR2 FYNNEI. CDR3 length equals 14 residues. CDR3 region: CASRLVADQETQYF. In nucleotides, the CDR3 is TGCGCCAGCAGGTTGGTGGCAGATCAAGAGACGCAGTACTTC.

On this clonotype itself: An end of the junction differs from the germline gene, which may be a read error. This chain joins TRBV9 and TRBJ2-3, with a weak D call TRBD2 (6 bases). This CDR3 region has 13 residues. The germline V gene encodes CDR1 SGDLS and CDR2 YYNGEE. The CDR3 sequence: CASGDGGKSTESF. In DNA form, the CDR3 reads TGTGCCAGCGGCGACGGGGGAAAAAGCACAGAGTCTTTT.

Worth noting for this clonotype: Given the absence of the conserved phenylalanine or tryptophan at the CDR3 end, a read error is likely. The DNA is omitted, as the CDR3 cannot be located on it reliably, and the CDR3 follows TCRdb's listing. The chain carries TRBV2 and TRBJ1-1. Inclusive of both ends, the CDR3 amounts to 15 amino acids. CDR1 is SNHLY and CDR2 is FYNNEI in the germline V gene. The CDR3 reads CASSSELKGNPEEYY.

The V and J genes are TRBV12-3 or TRBV12-4 and TRBJ2-6; a possible D gene is TRBD1 (5 bases). This CDR3 spans 16 amino acids. V lost 1 base and J 5 bases, leaving 12 bases between the germline ends. The CDR3: CASSLGDSPRANVLTF. The DNA of the CDR3 is TGTGCCAGCAGTTTAGGTGACAGCCCGAGGGCCAACGTCCTGACTTTC.

The chain employs TRBV7-6 and TRBJ2-3; D possibly corresponds to TRBD2 (5 bases). CDR1 is SGHVS and CDR2 is FNYEAQ in the germline V gene. The ends were cut back, 1 base at V and 15 bases at J, with 20 bases in the middle. This CDR3 has 14 residues. The DNA of the CDR3 is TGTGCCAGCAGCTTAGATTTCGAGGGCAGTTTTTACTATTTT. It codes for CASSLDFEGSFYYF.

This clonotype was counted once. This could be a read error, since a much larger clone is one nucleotide away. V gene TRBV5-4 combines with J gene TRBJ1-2; TRBD1 might be the D (6 bases). CDR3 length: 16 amino acids. The germline V gene has CDR1 SGHNT and CDR2 YYREEE (reference sequence). V was pared by 2 bases and J by 3 bases, with 17 bases between. Here the CDR3 DNA reads TGTGCCAGCAGCTTTCCTAGCGGGGGCTTGGACTATGGCTACACCTTC. Residues: CASSFPSGGLDYGYTF.

This clonotype was seen more than once but under ten times. The chain couples TRBV10-3 to TRBJ1-1; a possible D gene is TRBD1 (5 bases). Germline V CDR1 and CDR2: ENHRY, SYGVKD. V lost 9 bases, J lost 5 bases, and 13 bases lay in between. The length of the CDR3 is 12 residues. DNA for the CDR3: TGTGCCATGTCCGGGGGGAGGACTGAAGCTTTCTTT. Protein sequence: CAMSGGRTEAFF.

For this clonotype: The CDR3 ends on some other residue instead of the conserved phenylalanine or tryptophan, so this is likely a read error. The DNA is omitted, as the CDR3 cannot be located on it reliably, and the CDR3 follows TCRdb's listing. The rearrangement links TRBV2 to TRBJ2-5. The CDR3 contains 14 residues when both ends are counted. The germline gives CDR1 SNHLY, CDR2 FYNNEI. The CDR3 sequence is CATSGGWIQEPLFG.

In regard to this clonotype: It is likely a read error, because the conserved phenylalanine at the end of the CDR3 is missing. It is unclear where the CDR3 begins or ends on the DNA, so no DNA is shown, and the CDR3 is as TCRdb lists it. The genes are TRBV7-9 and TRBJ2-3; the DNA was not used to check the table's D call, TRBD1. Germline V CDR1 and CDR2: SEHNR, FQNEAQ (reference sequence). The CDR3 spans 13 amino acids, including both terminal residues. The CDR3 loop reads CASSLGGGFTYEQ.